This record looks at one TCR beta chain sequence and its context. Its antigen is currently not known. No qualities accompany the bases; no much larger clone lies one base away. This entry belongs to a study of OX40 agonist ivuxolimab in advanced cancers. About the investigation overall: The costimulatory receptor OX40 (CD134) was targeted by ivuxolimab, a fully human IgG2 agonistic monoclonal antibody. Intravenous ivuxolimab was administered to patients every 2 weeks at six dose levels: 0.01, 0.1, 0.3, 1.5, 3 and 10 mg/kg. Of the approximately 54 patients in dose escalation, about 20 had hepatocellular carcinoma, some 15 had melanoma, 9 had renal cell carcinoma and 9 had head and neck cancer. A male proportion of roughly 80% and a mean age of approximately 55 years, ranging from about 23 to 90, were recorded for the dose-escalation cohort. Prior anti-PD-1, anti-PD-L1 or anti-CTLA-4 therapy was permitted, and checkpoint inhibitors had been received by roughly two fifths of dose-escalation patients. Three dose-escalation patients achieved partial responses, one with hepatocellular carcinoma and two with cutaneous melanoma. Peripheral TCRbeta sequencing was intended to test whether TCR sequence diversity was altered and clonal T-cell expansion was caused by ivuxolimab. The monotherapy dose-escalation portion (N of about 47 patients) of the phase I ivuxolimab trial is reported in the paper. Results and caveats for the whole study, not just this receptor: After ivuxolimab, more expanded clones were found on average in CD8+ T cells than in CD4+ T cells. In the 0.1-3.0 mg/kg groups, partial responders were among the patients with the lowest normalized peripheral clonal expansion, particularly in CD8+ T cells. The antigen specificity of the clonally expanded peripheral T cells was not determined. Low levels of normalized T-cell clonal expansion were also seen in some patients who did not respond. Clonal expansion of both CD4+ and CD8+ blood T cells was observed from baseline to week 6 at doses 0.1 to 3.0 mg/kg.

The trial excluded patients who had a history of autoimmune disease or were on systemic immunosuppression. Peripheral blood for TCR sequencing was collected from all dose cohorts at baseline, on cycle 4 day 1, and on cycle 7 day 1. Samples came from an open-label, multicenter, first-in-human phase I dose-escalation trial of ivuxolimab. Adults with locally advanced or metastatic melanoma, renal cell carcinoma, hepatocellular carcinoma or head and neck squamous cell carcinoma were enrolled in the trial. Before TCR sequencing, CD4+ and CD8+ T cells were separately sorted from peripheral blood. Germline trimming amounts to 4 bases on V and 0 bases on J, with 4 as the count of junction bases outside the gene matches. According to the germline V gene, CDR1 reads SGHRS and CDR2 reads YFSETQ. Spanning cysteine to phenylalanine, the CDR3 consists of 17 amino acids. The entry retains the CDR3 DNA only, 51 bases that are in frame from base 1.

For sequencing of the TCRbeta CDR3 region, genomic DNA was extracted from the sorted cells. The immunoSEQ Assay was used to sequence the TCRbeta CDR3 regions. TCRdb stores this immuneACCESS table with in-frame sequences only. Part of the clones is absent; in the studies checked, under half of the shortfall reflects unresolved V genes, and no reason is known for the rest. The sample table records roughly 64,000 clones; roughly nine tenths of these occur just once. The top ten clonotypes cover over 0.6% of the sample. The material sequenced was CD4+ or CD8+ T cells sorted from blood, taken in a trial of the OX40 agonist ivuxolimab. The rearrangement joined TRBV5-1 to TRBJ2-2; the junction holds 12 bases that match TRBD1. The TCR comes from an adult with an advanced solid tumor such as melanoma, head and neck, liver or kidney cancer. The CDR3 loop reads CASSRGTGGANTGELFF. Here is the DNA: TGCGCCAGCAGCCGCGGGACAGGGGGCGCGAACACCGGGGAGCTGTTTTTT.